One TCR beta chain is described in this entry. The target antigen is unknown. This sample was included in a study of regulatory T cells in long-lasting Graves disease. Study-wide results and limits: Persistent Graves' patients showed less TCR diversity than newly diagnosed patients showed.

To make TCR beta libraries, researchers used iRepertoire HTBI primers and Arm-PCR of CDR3 regions. One entry per CDR3 protein, called by TCRdb with MiXCR from the multiplex PCR reads. The sample has about 420,000 distinct CDR3 sequences, about a sixth seen once. The V end was cut by 5 bases, the J end by 8 bases, with 15 bases between. Germline V gene data show CDR1 as SEHNR and CDR2 as FQNEAQ (reference sequence). The CDR3 length is 13 residues. The sample's time point: newly diagnosed GD, antithyroid drugs for less than 3 months. There was RNA extracted from PBMCs, and the TCR library was made from it. The same data also contributed to another study, on T cells in Graves' hyperthyroidism and ophthalmopathy.

Material: peripheral blood mononuclear cells (PBMCs), obtained at new diagnosis, from a patient treated with antithyroid drugs. This chain joins TRBV7-9 and TRBJ1-2; D remains ambiguous. This TCR was sampled from a woman in her late teens or twenties with Graves disease. The CDR3 region is CASSPREIGGYTF. CDR3 sequence (DNA): TGTGCCAGCAGCCCCCGAGAGATTGGAGGCTACACCTTC.